Below, 14 T cell receptor beta chains from the same sample are listed, as sequenced in a study of OX40 agonist ivuxolimab in advanced cancers. This table comes from immunoSEQ multiplex PCR, and its TCRdb copy is limited to in-frame clones, with some not included. The repertoire has 70,000 to 95,000 clones, about 86% of them found once; the top ten carry less than 2.5%. Sequences were derived from CD4+ or CD8+ T cells sorted from blood, sampled in a trial of the OX40 agonist ivuxolimab. These receptors originate from an adult with an advanced solid tumor such as melanoma, head and neck, liver or kidney cancer.

The chain carries TRBV29-1 and TRBJ1-2; D is possibly TRBD1 (5 bases). CDR1 is SQVTM, CDR2 ANQGSEA, per germline. Trimming stripped 4 bases from V and 2 bases from J, with 17 bases between. The CDR3 spans 15 residues. CDR3 protein: CSVVVGTSRNYGYTF. CDR3 DNA: TGCAGCGTTGTGGTGGGGACCTCTCGAAACTATGGCTACACCTTC.

This rearrangement joins TRBV2 to TRBJ2-4, with TRBD1 matching 9 bases. The CDR3 consists of 15 residues. Germline V CDR1 and CDR2: SNHLY, FYNNEI. J lost 6 bases, V lost 6 bases, and 9 bases had no gene match. CDR3 region: CASRHLGQGVNIQYF. CDR3 sequence (DNA): TGTGCCAGCAGGCACTTGGGACAGGGAGTAAACATTCAGTACTTC.

The gene calls are TRBV7-2 and TRBJ2-6, with D perhaps TRBD2 (5 bases). V gave up 3 bases and J gave up 4 bases, with 10 bases separating them. The germline V gene has CDR1 SGHTA and CDR2 FQGNSA. The CDR3 loop spans 15 amino acids. CDR3 sequence: CASSFGSSGANVLTF. The CDR3, as DNA: TGTGCCAGCAGCTTTGGGAGCTCCGGGGCCAACGTCCTGACTTTC.

The rearrangement uses TRBV10-2 and TRBJ2-2, with a weak D call TRBD2 (7 bases). The CDR3 runs 15 residues. Trimming removed 8 bases at V and 5 bases at J, with 18 bases between. Looked up from germline, CDR1 is WSHSY and CDR2 is SAAADI. CDR3 nucleotide sequence: TGCGCCAGCGGGGAGGGGGGGAGAGCAACCGGGGAGCTGTTTTTT. Amino acid sequence: CASGEGGRATGELFF.

This clone was counted a single time. The chain links TRBV5-4 to TRBJ1-1; 10 bases align to TRBD1. Trimming cost V 4 bases and J 1 base; bases outside gene matches: 4. Germline V gene lookup returns CDR1 SGHNT and CDR2 YYREEE (reference sequence). The length of the CDR3 is 15 residues. The CDR3 sequence is CASSLGQGWNTEAFF. CDR3 DNA: TGTGCCAGCAGCCTGGGACAGGGGTGGAACACTGAAGCTTTCTTT.

Here the CDR3 reads CASSLNPAGLTYNEQFF. The CDR3 coding sequence is TGTGCCAGCAGCTTAAACCCAGCAGGATTGACCTACAATGAGCAGTTCTTC. This rearrangement joins TRBV7-2 to TRBJ2-1, with no clear D. Trimming pared 2 bases from V and 2 bases from J, leaving 16 bases between. Germline V gene data show CDR1 as SGHTA and CDR2 as FQGNSA. This CDR3 has 17 amino acids.

This clone was seen once. In nucleotides, the CDR3 is TGCGCCAGCAGCCCGACTAGCGGGGGGGCCCAGGGAGAGACCCAGTACTTC. Residues: CASSPTSGGAQGETQYF. V is TRBV5-1 and J is TRBJ2-5; 14 bases fit TRBD2. V trimming: 4 bases; J trimming: 4 bases; junction bases outside the gene matches: 9. Germline CDR1 and CDR2: SGHRS and YFSETQ. There are 17 residues in the CDR3.

This clone appeared once. The genes are TRBV2 and TRBJ1-2; D is uncertain. V lost 5 bases and J lost 12, with 16 bases in between. Germline V gene lookup returns CDR1 SNHLY and CDR2 FYNNEI. The CDR3 runs 12 residues. Here the CDR3 reads CASSPSRKGHTF. The CDR3 nucleotides read TGTGCCAGCAGTCCTTCCCGCAAGGGCCACACCTTC.

For this clone: At one end, the junction sequence differs from germline, possibly due to a read error. CDR3 protein: CASSEATGVPTGYTF. In nucleotides, the CDR3 is TGTGCCAGCAGCGAAGCAACGGGGGTTCCGACTGGCTACACCTTC. The V gene is TRBV6-1, the J gene TRBJ1-2; D is perhaps TRBD1 (5 bases). The CDR3 spans 15 residues. Germline CDR1 and CDR2: MNHNS and SASEGT.

This rearrangement joins TRBV4-2 to TRBJ2-3; D might be TRBD1 or TRBD2, each matching 5 bases. Trimming stripped 5 bases from V and 2 bases from J, with 11 bases between. CDR1 and CDR2 from the germline V gene are LGHNA and YNFKEQ. The CDR3 has 14 residues. CDR3 residues: CASSTRQFTDTQYF. The CDR3 bases are TGTGCCAGCAGCACTAGACAGTTCACAGATACGCAGTATTTT.

The chain joins TRBV18 to TRBJ1-4; possibly TRBD1 for D (6 bases). This CDR3 is 16 amino acids long. The germline gives CDR1 KGHSH, CDR2 LQKENI. Trimming stripped 3 bases from V and 5 bases from J, with 16 bases between. The CDR3 spells CASSPPQGRGNEKLFF. The DNA of the CDR3 is TGTGCCAGCTCACCTCCCCAGGGGCGCGGAAATGAAAAACTGTTTTTT.

The rearrangement uses TRBV28 and TRBJ1-4; tentative D call: TRBD1 (5 bases). Germline V gene data show CDR1 as MDHEN and CDR2 as SYDVKM. The V end lost 3 bases, the J end lost 5 bases, and 10 bases lay between the germline ends. CDR3 length: 14 amino acids. Here the CDR3 DNA reads TGTGCCAGCAGTTTCTCGGGACGGAATGAAAAACTGTTTTTT. Its translation: CASSFSGRNEKLFF.

The chain carries TRBV7-9 and TRBJ2-6; D call uncertain. Trimming pared 3 bases from V and 0 bases from J, leaving 6 bases between. Germline CDR1 SEHNR, CDR2 FQNEAQ (reference sequence). This CDR3 has 15 amino acids. CDR3 loop: CASSFRSSGANVLTF. The CDR3 DNA reads as TGTGCCAGCAGCTTCAGGAGCTCTGGGGCCAACGTCCTGACTTTC.

The chain uses TRBV5-4 and TRBJ1-5; 7 nucleotides match TRBD1. Germline V CDR1 and CDR2: SGHNT, YYREEE (reference sequence). The CDR3 totals 15 residues. Trimming at V came to 4 bases and at J to 0 bases, leaving 4 bases not matched to a gene. DNA for the CDR3: TGTGCCAGCAGCACAGGGACAGCTAGCAATCAGCCCCAGCATTTT. It codes for CASSTGTASNQPQHF.